This T cell receptor (beta chain) was captured in a study of spatial heterogeneity in lung cancer. Study details: There were consistently more beta-chain sequences detected than alpha-chain sequences.

Time point reported: sample taken at primary tumor resection. Whole RNA obtained from tumor, nontumor lung or frozen PBMC underwent sequencing without sorting. TCRdb passed the 5' RACE reads through MiXCR, listing each CDR3 protein once. The repertoire holds under 8,000 distinct CDR3 sequences, with approximately 3.9% as singletons. This clonotype was counted ten times or more. The CDR3 extends over 17 amino acids. Trimming removed 0 bases at V and 0 bases at J, with 12 bases between. Germline assignment: CDR1 LGHNA and CDR2 YNFKEQ. The specimen was normal lung tissue next to the tumor, collected at surgery. The TCR sequence derives from a female donor with early-stage non-small cell lung cancer. This chain connects TRBV4-2 to TRBJ1-3; D uncertain. The CDR3 DNA reads as TGTGCCAGCAGCCAAGATGGACGGACTGACTCTGGAAACACCATATATTTT. As protein: CASSQDGRTDSGNTIYF.